The 26 T cell receptor beta chains reported below all come from one sample, sequenced in a study of patients and donors after allogeneic stem cell transplantation. TCRdb called the RT-PCR reads again in MiXCR, with one record for every CDR3 protein. The table includes over 400,000 distinct CDR3 sequences, roughly 17% detected once. The sequenced sample was blood, either unsorted or a sorted T cell fraction (not recorded which). All receptors derive from a human donor who was either an allogeneic HSCT recipient or a stem cell or donor lymphocyte infusion donor (not recorded which). It is not recorded whose cells these are; they may come from a transplant donor.

The chain has TRBV9 and TRBJ1-4, with D possibly matching TRBD1 (6 bases). In germline, CDR1 is SGDLS, CDR2 YYNGEE. This CDR3 has 15 amino acids. Deletions cut 4 bases from V and 7 bases from J, with 17 bases between. The CDR3 sequence is CASSPPVAGVEKLFF. CDR3 nucleotides: TGTGCCAGCAGCCCCCCGGTGGCAGGGGTTGAAAAACTGTTTTTT.

A word on this clonotype: One junction end does not reproduce the germline sequence, and a read error may be involved. The J gene is TRBJ2-2, the V gene TRBV6-5, with a possible D match to TRBD2 (5 bases). The CDR3 contains 17 residues. Germline V gene lookup returns CDR1 MNHEY and CDR2 SVGAGI. This CDR3 reads CASSYSWTVFDTGEPFF. CDR3 DNA sequence: TGTGCCAGCAGTTACTCGTGGACTGTCTTTGACACCGGGGAGCCGTTTTTT.

This clonotype was detected only a few times. V usage is TRBV4-2 and J usage is TRBJ1-5, with D unclear. Germline V gene sequence: CDR1 LGHNA, CDR2 YNFKEQ. Trimming cost V 8 bases and J 0 bases, with 14 bases left between them. CDR3 length: 15 amino acids. In nucleotides, the CDR3 is TGTGCCAGCGGGCCTCGGGGTTATAGCAATCAGCCCCAGCATTTT. Protein product: CASGPRGYSNQPQHF.

The chain employs TRBV3-1 and TRBJ2-1; 8 nucleotides agree with TRBD1. There are 16 residues in the CDR3. From germline, CDR1 is LGHDT and CDR2 YNNKEL (reference sequence). The V and J ends lost 6 bases and 6 bases, in that order; junction bases with no gene match: 13. CDR3 sequence (DNA): TGTGCCAGCAGTCAGAGTGGACAGGGTTTTTTCAATGAGCAGTTCTTC. Its protein is CASSQSGQGFFNEQFF.

The chain combines TRBV5-5 with TRBJ2-2; the match to TRBD1 covers 11 bases. The CDR3 consists of 15 residues. J lost 6 bases, V lost 0 bases, and 1 base had no gene match. The germline V gene has CDR1 SGHKS and CDR2 YYEKEE (reference sequence). CDR3 region: CASSLAGQGAGELFF. The CDR3 nucleotides read TGTGCCAGCAGCTTGGCGGGACAGGGGGCCGGGGAGCTGTTTTTT.

This clonotype was detected a few times. The V and J genes are TRBV30 and TRBJ1-2, with D unresolved. The V end lost 0 bases, the J end lost 3 bases, and 5 bases lay between the germline ends. This CDR3 spans 12 amino acids. Germline CDR1 is GTSNPN and CDR2 is SVGIG (reference sequence). CDR3 amino acids: CAWSVAHYGYTF. The CDR3 DNA follows: TGTGCCTGGAGTGTAGCTCACTATGGCTACACCTTC.

A few counts support this clonotype. The rearrangement uses TRBV12-3 or TRBV12-4 and TRBJ1-2, with D perhaps TRBD1 (5 bases). The CDR3 spans 14 residues. V lost 1 base and J 4 bases, leaving 10 bases between the germline ends. CDR3 sequence: CASSLDRPIYGYTF. The CDR3, as DNA: TGTGCCAGCAGTTTAGACAGGCCGATCTATGGCTACACCTTC.

The chain uses TRBV6-1 and TRBJ2-7; D may match TRBD1 or TRBD2 (7 bases each). Germline CDR1 reads MNHNS; CDR2 reads SASEGT. The CDR3 totals 15 residues. Trimming cost V 6 bases and J 4 bases, with 19 bases left between them. The CDR3 region has the DNA TGTGCCAGCAGGAAGGCTATCAGGGGGGGGTACGAGCAGTACTTC. Translating it yields CASRKAIRGGYEQYF.

V usage is TRBV15 and J usage is TRBJ2-2, with unresolved D. CDR1 and CDR2 (germline): LNHNV, YYDKDF (reference sequence). The ends were cut back, 0 bases at V and 11 bases at J, with 10 bases in the middle. The CDR3 loop spans 13 amino acids. As DNA, the CDR3 is TGTGCCACCAGCAGAGAGGTGGAGATCGAGCTGTTTTTT. This translates into CATSREVEIELFF.

The rearrangement joins TRBV7-2 to TRBJ1-1; D remains ambiguous. Trimming removed 4 bases at V and 11 bases at J, with 17 bases between. The CDR3 contains 13 residues. The germline V gene has CDR1 SGHTA and CDR2 FQGNSA. Here the CDR3 DNA reads TGTGCCAGCAGCTCAATACGAGCCATTAGGGCTTTCTTT. Residues: CASSSIRAIRAFF.

The chain carries TRBV19 and TRBJ2-3; 9 positions agree with TRBD2. This CDR3 is 16 amino acids long. Per the germline V gene, CDR1 is LNHDA and CDR2 is SQIVND (reference sequence). V was clipped by 6 bases and J by 1 base; unmatched bases: 8. CDR3 protein: CASSSSGRIGTDTQYF. CDR3 DNA sequence: TGTGCCAGTAGCTCCAGCGGGAGGATCGGCACAGATACGCAGTATTTT.

This clonotype was picked up a small number of times. This chain uses TRBV20-1 with TRBJ2-7, with 10 bases fitting TRBD2. The trim removed 6 bases at V and 2 bases at J, leaving 13 bases unmatched. This CDR3 is 16 amino acids long. The germline gives CDR1 DFQATT, CDR2 SNEGSKA (reference sequence). This CDR3 is CSALGGRSGRAYEQYF. Written as DNA, the CDR3 is TGCAGTGCCCTGGGGGGCCGAAGCGGGAGGGCCTACGAGCAGTACTTC.

This clonotype was recorded a few times. J is TRBJ2-7 and V is TRBV20-1; 12 positions agree with TRBD2. The germline V gene encodes CDR1 DFQATT and CDR2 SNEGSKA (reference sequence). V lost 1 base, J lost 7 bases, and 5 bases stayed unmatched. The CDR3 spans 14 residues. The CDR3 sequence: CSARGLAGVEEQYF. CDR3 nucleotides: TGCAGTGCTAGAGGACTAGCGGGAGTAGAGGAGCAGTACTTC.

This clonotype was found a few times. The V gene is TRBV20-1, the J gene TRBJ2-1, with 7 bases lining up with TRBD1. The CDR3 is made up of 14 amino acids. V lost 1 base and J lost 4; bases outside the gene matches: 4. Germline CDR1 reads DFQATT; CDR2 reads SNEGSKA (reference sequence). For the CDR3, the DNA is TGCAGTGCTAGAGCGGCAGGGGGTTACAATGAGCAGTTCTTC. This codes for CSARAAGGYNEQFF.

This clonotype was recorded many times. The rearrangement links TRBV20-1 to TRBJ1-6; 9 bases line up with TRBD1. The ends lost 3 bases at V and 1 base at J; junction bases unmatched: 4. Germline lookup yields CDR1 DFQATT and CDR2 SNEGSKA (reference sequence). CDR3 size: 16 residues. The CDR3 sequence: CSARNRGQSYNSPLHF. CDR3 nucleotides: TGCAGTGCTAGGAACAGGGGGCAATCCTATAATTCACCCCTCCACTTT.

This clonotype turned up a few times. The rearrangement joins TRBV9 to TRBJ1-5; TRBD1 aligns across 9 bases. After removal of 3 bases from V and 7 bases from J, the junction contained 11 bases not matched to a gene. Germline values: CDR1 SGDLS, CDR2 YYNGEE. The CDR3 loop spans 16 amino acids. The CDR3 sequence is CASSEGTGRGRQPQHF. CDR3 sequence (DNA): TGTGCCAGCAGCGAGGGGACAGGGCGAGGTAGGCAGCCCCAGCATTTT.

This clonotype was seen only a few times. The genes are TRBV6-1 and TRBJ2-2; tentatively, D is TRBD2 (7 bases). Trimming took 6 bases from V and 3 from J, leaving 17 bases between them. CDR3 size: 16 residues. CDR1 and CDR2 (germline): MNHNS, SASEGT. CDR3 DNA: TGTGCCAGCAGCCCGTGGAAGGGGGGGGACACCGGGGAGCTGTTTTTT. It specifies CASSPWKGGDTGELFF.

This rearrangement joins TRBV20-1 to TRBJ2-7; a weak D match, TRBD1 (5 bases). This CDR3 has 15 amino acids. Trimming left V 5 bases short and J 4 bases short, with 21 bases between. In germline, CDR1 is DFQATT, CDR2 SNEGSKA (reference sequence). CDR3: CSARKPQGSIYEQYF. In nucleotides, the CDR3 is TGCAGTGCTCGCAAGCCCCAGGGCTCTATATACGAGCAGTACTTC.

The chain joins TRBV12-3 or TRBV12-4 to TRBJ2-3; D gene uncertain. V was shortened by 4 bases and J by 7 bases, with 6 bases between the two germline ends. This CDR3 is built from 11 residues. The CDR3 protein is CASSSVNTQYF. The DNA for the CDR3 is TGTGCCAGCAGTTCAGTCAATACGCAGTATTTT.

This clonotype was observed a handful of times. V and J are TRBV6-5 and TRBJ1-1; D call uncertain. Trimming took off 2 bases at V and 0 bases at J, with 10 bases between the two ends. The CDR3 sequence is 15 residues long. The germline V gene encodes CDR1 MNHEY and CDR2 SVGAGI. The CDR3 nucleotides are TGTGCCAGCAGTTACGTCTCTAACTTGAACACTGAAGCTTTCTTT. It specifies CASSYVSNLNTEAFF.

This clonotype was detected only a few times. The chain uses TRBV5-1 and TRBJ1-2, with no clear D. This CDR3 region has 15 residues. Germline CDR1 and CDR2: SGHRS and YFSETQ. V lost 0 bases and J lost 0, with 9 bases in between. CDR3 loop: CASSLEDWTNYGYTF. The CDR3 coding sequence is TGCGCCAGCAGCTTGGAGGACTGGACTAACTATGGCTACACCTTC.

This clonotype has a handful of counts. The rearrangement links TRBV6-5 to TRBJ1-1; unclear D gene. There are 11 residues in the CDR3. Germline CDR1 MNHEY, CDR2 SVGAGI. Trimming cost V 6 bases and J 8 bases, with 10 bases left between them. CDR3 amino acids: CASRNSGEAFF. Written as DNA, the CDR3 is TGTGCCAGCAGGAACTCGGGGGAAGCTTTCTTT.

This clonotype showed up just a few times. The V call is TRBV25-1, the J call TRBJ2-5, with TRBD1 matching 10 bases. This CDR3 region has 16 residues. V lost 1 base, J lost 5 bases, and 7 bases stayed unmatched. Looked up from germline, CDR1 is MGHDK and CDR2 is SYGVNS. The CDR3 nucleotides read TGTGCCAGCAGTGAATGGGGACAGGGGTCTCGTGAGACCCAGTACTTC. This sequence encodes CASSEWGQGSRETQYF. The full variable domain, with the rest looked up from reference TRBV25-1 and TRBJ2-5, is EADIYQTPRYLVIGTGKKITLECSQTMGHDKMYWYQQDPGMELHLIHYSYGVNSTEKGDLSSESTVSRIRTEHFPLTLESARPSHTSQYLCASSEWGQGSRETQYFGPGTRLLVL.

This chain uses TRBV4-3 with TRBJ2-2; 8 bases match TRBD2. CDR3 length: 15 amino acids. Looked up from germline, CDR1 is LGHNA and CDR2 is YSLEER. Trimming at V came to 4 bases and at J to 4 bases, leaving 5 bases not matched to a gene. The CDR3 region has the DNA TGCGCCAGCAGCCGCGGGGCGGGGGGCACCGGGGAGCTGTTTTTT. It specifies CASSRGAGGTGELFF.

The sample holds a few counts of this clonotype. The J gene is TRBJ2-1, the V gene TRBV9; D uncertain. The CDR3 extends over 16 amino acids. Trimming took 4 bases from V and 8 from J, leaving 22 bases between them. The germline V gene has CDR1 SGDLS and CDR2 YYNGEE. The CDR3 bases are TGTGCCAGCAGCCCCCCTCCAGGCGCGAAGGCTTATGAGCAGTTCTTC. This translates into CASSPPPGAKAYEQFF.

This clonotype came up many times. V and J are TRBV7-9 and TRBJ2-7; 12 bases agree with TRBD2. The V gene's germline CDR1 is SEHNR and CDR2 FQNEAQ (reference sequence). The junction had 3 bases not matched to a gene; V was cut back by 0 bases and J by 6 bases. The CDR3 loop spans 15 amino acids. CDR3 nucleotide sequence: TGTGCCAGCAGCTTAGCGCTACTAGCGGGAGGCGAGCAGTACTTC. It specifies CASSLALLAGGEQYF.